These 27 T cell receptor beta chains originate from one sample sequenced in a study of post-analysis software for immune sequencing data. Findings of the study overall: About 5 TRBV segments occurring more often in patients than controls included TRBV5-6, TRBV5-1 and TRBV20-1.

Which antigens these TCRs recognize remains unknown. Incorporated into the TCR beta cDNA libraries were unique molecular identifiers, which served to reduce PCR and sequencing biases. TCRdb reanalysed the PCR reads using MiXCR and keeps one entry per CDR3 protein. The data show 450,000 or so distinct CDR3 sequences, with less than 45% seen just once and 9.5% to 13% held by the top ten. The material sequenced was blood. Receptors originate from a girl aged 10 to 17 with multiple sclerosis.

The chain joins TRBV27 to TRBJ2-7, with D uncertain. Germline CDR1 is MNHEY and CDR2 is SMNVEV (reference sequence). Between the trimmed V and J ends, which lost 2 bases and 0 bases, there was a span of 14 bases. This CDR3 is 16 amino acids long. In DNA, the CDR3 is TGTGCCAGCAGTTTAAATTTTGCGGCGCTCTCCTACGAGCAGTACTTC. It translates to CASSLNFAALSYEQYF.

CDR3 bases: TGTGCCAGCAGTTACTCGGGGGTCGGCTATGGCTACACCTTC. It specifies CASSYSGVGYGYTF. The chain couples TRBV6-5 to TRBJ1-2, with a tentative D call TRBD1 (5 bases). The CDR3 runs 14 residues. CDR1 and CDR2 (germline): MNHEY, SVGAGI. V was trimmed by 0 bases and J by 4 bases, leaving 9 bases between them.

This clonotype turned up a few times. The chain employs TRBV20-1 and TRBJ2-1; possible D gene TRBD2, 6 bases. Germline lookup yields CDR1 DFQATT and CDR2 SNEGSKA (reference sequence). Between the trimmed V and J ends, which lost 1 base and 8 bases, there was a span of 15 bases. The CDR3 runs 14 residues. The CDR3 sequence is CSARVAAEAHEQFF. DNA of the CDR3: TGCAGTGCTAGAGTAGCGGCCGAGGCCCATGAGCAGTTCTTC.

V and J are TRBV20-1 and TRBJ2-7, with D uncertain. The CDR3 runs to 12 residues. Germline V lookup: CDR1 DFQATT, CDR2 SNEGSKA (reference sequence). V was trimmed by 1 base and J by 6 bases, leaving 10 bases between them. For the CDR3, the DNA is TGCAGTGCTAGAGCGACCCTTAGCGAGCAGTACTTC. It yields the protein CSARATLSEQYF.

The gene calls are TRBV10-3 and TRBJ2-7; possibly TRBD1 for D (5 bases). This CDR3 is 13 amino acids long. Germline assignment: CDR1 ENHRY and CDR2 SYGVKD. The V and J ends lost 3 bases and 3 bases respectively, with 9 bases between them. Here the CDR3 DNA reads TGTGCCATCAGTGATTTCCAGGGCTACGAGCAGTACTTC. Translated: CAISDFQGYEQYF.

The J gene is TRBJ2-1, the V gene TRBV5-1, with TRBD1 identical over 7 bases. This CDR3 comprises 14 residues. The junction had 7 bases not matched to a gene; V was cut back by 0 bases and J by 10 bases. Germline lookup yields CDR1 SGHRS and CDR2 YFSETQ. The CDR3 DNA reads as TGCGCCAGCAGCTTGGGTCAGGGGGTCGACGAGCAGTTCTTC. Translated, it gives CASSLGQGVDEQFF. The complete variable domain, with remaining parts taken from reference TRBV5-1 and TRBJ2-1, reads KAGVTQTPRYLIKTRGQQVTLSCSPISGHRSVSWYQQTPGQGLQFLFEYFSETQRNKGNFPGRFSGRQFSNSRSEMNVSTLELGDSALYLCASSLGQGVDEQFFGPGTRLTVL.

Only a few counts were recorded for this clonotype. The J gene is TRBJ2-7, the V gene TRBV12-3 or TRBV12-4; TRBD2 matches 7 bases. This CDR3 is 14 amino acids long. Trimming removed 2 bases from V and 5 bases from J; junction bases left unmatched: 6. The CDR3 sequence is CASSLSGNPHEQYF. In DNA form, the CDR3 reads TGTGCCAGCAGTTTAAGCGGGAACCCCCACGAGCAGTACTTC.

This clonotype was detected a few times. The V gene is TRBV20-1, the J gene TRBJ1-6; TRBD1 aligns across 8 bases. The J segment lost 8 bases and the V segment lost 0 bases, leaving 15 bases of the junction unmatched. The germline V gene has CDR1 DFQATT and CDR2 SNEGSKA (reference sequence). The CDR3 loop spans 18 amino acids. CDR3 nucleotide sequence: TGCAGTGCTAGAGATCAGTCAACCGGACCAGGGGGCGATTCACCCCTCCACTTT. Its translation is CSARDQSTGPGGDSPLHF.

In this sample, this clonotype turned up a few times. The chain carries TRBV20-1 and TRBJ2-3, with 9 positions matching TRBD1. V was clipped by 6 bases and J by 4 bases; unmatched bases: 8. In germline, CDR1 is DFQATT, CDR2 SNEGSKA (reference sequence). The CDR3 loop spans 14 amino acids. The CDR3 loop is CSAAPGQGADTQYF. The CDR3, as DNA: TGCAGTGCGGCCCCGGGACAGGGCGCAGATACGCAGTATTTT.

The gene calls are TRBV18 and TRBJ2-7; D is undetermined. There are 13 residues in the CDR3. In germline, CDR1 is KGHSH, CDR2 LQKENI. With 0 bases removed from V and 6 bases from J, the gap between germline ends came to 9 bases. CDR3 bases: TGTGCCAGCTCACCACCGGCTCTTGGCGAGCAGTACTTC. Its translation: CASSPPALGEQYF. Looking up the rest from reference TRBV18 and TRBJ2-7 gives the full variable domain: NAGVMQNPRHLVRRRGQEARLRCSPMKGHSHVYWYRQLPEEGLKFMVYLQKENIIDESGMPKERFSAEFPKEGPSILRIQQVVRGDSAAYFCASSPPALGEQYFGPGTRLTVT.

This clonotype was observed a few times. The rearrangement uses TRBV12-3 or TRBV12-4 and TRBJ2-1; TRBD2 matches 9 bases. V trimming: 2 bases; J trimming: 10 bases; junction bases outside the gene matches: 9. The CDR3 consists of 15 residues. Here the CDR3 DNA reads TGTGCCAGCAGTTTAAGGAATGCGGGAGGGTCAGAGCAGTTCTTC. This translates into CASSLRNAGGSEQFF.

This clonotype was picked up one time. The V and J genes are TRBV28 and TRBJ1-1; D remains ambiguous. The CDR3 extends over 12 amino acids. Trimming removed 8 bases at V and 1 base at J, with 8 bases between. The germline V gene encodes CDR1 MDHEN and CDR2 SYDVKM. DNA for the CDR3: TGTGCCAGCTTCGGGGAGAACACTGAAGCTTTCTTT. Its protein is CASFGENTEAFF.

This chain uses TRBV12-3 or TRBV12-4 with TRBJ1-4; 10 bases align to TRBD1. V was pared by 5 bases and J by 7 bases, with 7 bases of the junction left unmatched. The CDR3 consists of 15 residues. CDR3 sequence reads: CASSAGTGVTEKLFF. In nucleotides, the CDR3 is TGTGCCAGCAGTGCCGGGACAGGGGTTACTGAAAAACTGTTTTTT.

V is TRBV28 and J is TRBJ2-7, with D tentatively TRBD1 or TRBD2 (5 bases each). Germline V gene data show CDR1 as MDHEN and CDR2 as SYDVKM. Deletions cut 6 bases from V and 2 bases from J, with 17 bases between. CDR3 length equals 15 residues. Written as DNA, the CDR3 is TGTGCCAGCAGAGGATACCGGGACCGTCCCTACGAGCAGTACTTC. Translated, it gives CASRGYRDRPYEQYF. Variable domain in full (rest from reference TRBV28 and TRBJ2-7): DVKVTQSSRYLVKRTGEKVFLECVQDMDHENMFWYRQDPGLGLRLIYFSYDVKMKEKGDIPEGYSVSREKKERFSLILESASTNQTSMYLCASRGYRDRPYEQYFGPGTRLTVT.

This clonotype came up a few times. The rearrangement uses TRBV28 and TRBJ2-7, with 9 nucleotides matching TRBD2. The V segment lost 6 bases and the J segment 0 bases; nucleotides outside the gene matches: 6. CDR1 and CDR2 from the germline V gene are MDHEN and SYDVKM. The CDR3 has 15 residues. CDR3 sequence reads: CASRRGAGGSYEQYF. CDR3 DNA: TGTGCCAGCAGAAGGGGAGCGGGGGGCTCCTACGAGCAGTACTTC.

This clonotype has more than one count but fewer than ten. This chain links TRBV24-1 with TRBJ1-5; no clear D gene. The V gene's germline CDR1 is KGHDR and CDR2 SFDVKD. CDR3 length: 15 amino acids. V shed 2 bases and J shed 3 bases, with 10 bases lying between them. Here the CDR3 DNA reads TGTGCCACCAGTGATTCATCTGCCTTCAATCAGCCCCAGCATTTT. Its translation is CATSDSSAFNQPQHF.

The chain links TRBV6-5 to TRBJ1-2, with 7 bases matching TRBD1. Germline V CDR1 and CDR2: MNHEY, SVGAGI. This CDR3 region has 12 residues. V trimming: 8 bases; J trimming: 4 bases; junction bases outside the gene matches: 4. CDR3 in amino acids: CASEGQTYGYTF. The CDR3 DNA reads TGTGCCAGCGAGGGACAGACCTATGGCTACACCTTC.

The chain joins TRBV2 to TRBJ2-1; 7 bases align to TRBD1. CDR1 is SNHLY, CDR2 FYNNEI, per germline. The CDR3 runs to 13 residues. With V trimmed by 7 bases and J by 6 bases, 6 bases remained unmatched. DNA of the CDR3: TGTGCCAGCATTGGGGACAGCCGCAATGAGCAGTTCTTC. This sequence encodes CASIGDSRNEQFF. The whole variable domain, filled in from reference TRBV2 and TRBJ2-1, reads EPEVTQTPSHQVTQMGQEVILRCVPISNHLYFYWYRQILGQKVEFLVSFYNNEISEKSEIFDDQFSVERPDGSNFTLKIRSTKLEDSAMYFCASIGDSRNEQFFGPGTRLTVL.

This sequence joins TRBV9 and TRBJ2-3; D is unresolved. V lost 4 bases and J lost 0, with 6 bases in between. CDR1 and CDR2 from the germline V gene are SGDLS and YYNGEE. This CDR3 spans 13 amino acids. CDR3 DNA sequence: TGTGCCAGCAGCACTCTTAGCACAGATACGCAGTATTTT. It specifies CASSTLSTDTQYF.

The gene calls are TRBV12-3 or TRBV12-4 and TRBJ2-3; no firm D call. The CDR3 consists of 12 residues. The ends were cut back, 10 bases at V and 1 base at J, with 9 bases in the middle. The CDR3 coding sequence is TGTGCCATCCACCGGGGCACAGATACGCAGTATTTT. It codes for CAIHRGTDTQYF.

The V and J genes are TRBV6-2 or TRBV6-3 and TRBJ1-5; a weak D match, TRBD1 (6 bases). Germline CDR1 is MNHEY and CDR2 is SVGEGT. The V gene lost 2 bases and the J gene lost 3 bases, with 14 bases spanning the gap. This CDR3 comprises 16 residues. The CDR3 DNA follows: TGTGCCAGCAGTTACCACAGGGTGGGCATCAATCAGCCCCAGCATTTT. This codes for CASSYHRVGINQPQHF.

The chain combines TRBV6-5 with TRBJ2-4; 7 bases fit TRBD2. The ends lost 4 bases at V and 7 bases at J; junction bases unmatched: 10. The CDR3 is 15 amino acids. CDR1 is MNHEY and CDR2 is SVGAGI in the germline V gene. The CDR3 here is CASSFAGVNKNIQYF. For the CDR3, the DNA is TGTGCCAGCAGTTTTGCGGGAGTAAATAAGAACATTCAGTACTTC.

Points on this clonotype: One end of the junction varies from germline; a read error may be responsible. The V gene is TRBV13, the J gene TRBJ2-7; 11 bases are a match to TRBD2. Germline V gene sequence: CDR1 PRHDT, CDR2 FYEKMQ (reference sequence). The CDR3 is 18 residues long. The CDR3 sequence: CASSPAVGTSGDSYVQYF. In DNA form, the CDR3 reads TGTGCCAGCAGCCCCGCGGTCGGGACTAGCGGCGACTCCTACGTGCAGTACTTC.

This clonotype was found a few times. This chain links TRBV6-6 with TRBJ2-1; D is perhaps TRBD1 (5 bases). V gave up 6 bases and J gave up 0 bases, with 9 bases separating them. The V gene's germline CDR1 is MNHNY and CDR2 SVGAGI (reference sequence). The CDR3 has 14 amino acids. CDR3 residues: CASSPTASYNEQFF. CDR3 DNA: TGTGCCAGCAGCCCGACAGCCTCCTACAATGAGCAGTTCTTC.

This rearrangement joins TRBV5-1 to TRBJ2-7; D is unresolved. Germline CDR1 SGHRS, CDR2 YFSETQ. The V gene lost 2 bases and the J gene lost 2 bases, with 11 bases spanning the gap. There are 14 residues in the CDR3. The CDR3 loop reads CASSFEVGPYEQYF. The DNA of the CDR3 is TGCGCCAGCAGCTTTGAAGTGGGCCCCTACGAGCAGTACTTC.

Comments on this clonotype: At one of its ends the junction is not consistent with the germline gene, which may arise from a read error. This chain uses TRBV3-1 with TRBJ2-5; D is unresolved. The CDR3 runs to 14 residues. Germline V gene data show CDR1 as LGHDT and CDR2 as YNNKEL (reference sequence). The CDR3 region is CASSQEWNQETRYF. As DNA, the CDR3 is TGTGCCAGCAGCCAAGAGTGGAATCAAGAGACCCGGTACTTC.

As for this clonotype: This may be a read error, as it is one base from a much larger clone. This rearrangement joins TRBV29-1 to TRBJ2-1; no reliable D call. Germline CDR1 SQVTM, CDR2 ANQGSEA. The V gene lost 1 base and the J gene lost 3 bases, with 16 bases spanning the gap. The CDR3 is made up of 16 amino acids. The CDR3 here is CSVEGLALPFYNEQFF. The CDR3 region has the DNA TGCAGCGTTGAAGGTTTAGCTCTTCCCTTCTACAATGAGCAGTTCTTC.